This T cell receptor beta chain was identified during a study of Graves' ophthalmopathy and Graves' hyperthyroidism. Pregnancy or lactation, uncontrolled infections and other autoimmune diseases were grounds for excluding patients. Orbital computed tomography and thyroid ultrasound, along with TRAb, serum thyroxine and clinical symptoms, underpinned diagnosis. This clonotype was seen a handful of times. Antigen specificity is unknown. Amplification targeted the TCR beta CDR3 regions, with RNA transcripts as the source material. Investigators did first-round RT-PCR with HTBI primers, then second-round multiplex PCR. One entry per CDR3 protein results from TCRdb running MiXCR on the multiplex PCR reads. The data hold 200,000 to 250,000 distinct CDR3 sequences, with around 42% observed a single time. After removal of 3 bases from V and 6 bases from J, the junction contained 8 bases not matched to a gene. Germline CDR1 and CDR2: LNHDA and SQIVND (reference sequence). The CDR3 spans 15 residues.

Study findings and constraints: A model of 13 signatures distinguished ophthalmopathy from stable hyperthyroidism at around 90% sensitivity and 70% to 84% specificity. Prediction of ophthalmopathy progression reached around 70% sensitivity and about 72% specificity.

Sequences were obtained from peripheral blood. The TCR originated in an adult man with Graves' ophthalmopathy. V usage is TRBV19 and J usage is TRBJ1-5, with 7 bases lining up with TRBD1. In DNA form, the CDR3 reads TGTGCCAGTAGTATTAAAAGGGACAGAAGTCAGCCCCAGCATTTT. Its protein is CASSIKRDRSQPQHF.